This is a list of T cell receptor beta chains from one sample in a study of T cell responses to AZD1222 COVID-19 vaccine. Repertoires were generated with immunoSEQ multiplex PCR, while TCRdb's copy carries only in-frame clones and drops some. In the table there are roughly 180,000 clones, 90% to 95% of which are singletons. This specimen was peripheral blood, taken on day 0 of AZD1222 vaccination. The receptors come from an adult in good health. Each CDR3 is given with its conserved first and last residue. D genes are given only for firm matches. Size is stated for part of the rows, as once, few or many counts, or as a class when the clone is expanded.

D gene: -
CDR3 length: 12
V gene: TRBV28
J gene: TRBJ2-1
clone size: -
CDR3 DNA: TGTGCCAGCAGTCCCGACAGTAATGAGCAGTTCTTC
CDR3 protein: CASSPDSNEQFF

D gene: TRBD1
CDR3 length: 14
V gene: TRBV12-5
J gene: TRBJ1-2
clone size: -
CDR3 DNA: TGTGCTAGTGGCATGACAGGGGGCGGTTATGGCTACACCTTC
CDR3 protein: CASGMTGGGYGYTF

D gene: -
CDR3 length: 12
V gene: TRBV10-1
J gene: TRBJ2-7
clone size: -
CDR3 DNA: TGCGCCAGCAGTAGACTAGGGATGGAGCAGTACTTC
CDR3 protein: CASSRLGMEQYF

D gene: -
CDR3 length: 14
V gene: TRBV28
J gene: TRBJ1-1
clone size: -
CDR3 DNA: TGTGCCAGCAGTTCCCCGGGAGGGAACACTGAAGCTTTCTTT
CDR3 protein: CASSSPGGNTEAFF

D gene: TRBD1
CDR3 length: 17
V gene: TRBV5-4
J gene: TRBJ1-2
clone size: -
CDR3 DNA: TGTGCCAGCAGCTTGGACGAGGGGACAGGGGAATCATATGGCTACACCTTC
CDR3 protein: CASSLDEGTGESYGYTF

D gene: -
CDR3 length: 14
V gene: TRBV7-2
J gene: TRBJ2-1
clone size: -
CDR3 DNA: TGTGCCAGCAGCTTTACGGGGACCCAAAATGAGCAGTTCTTC
CDR3 protein: CASSFTGTQNEQFF

D gene: -
CDR3 length: 14
V gene: TRBV28
J gene: TRBJ2-4
clone size: -
CDR3 DNA: TGTGCCAGCAGCCTATATATCCCCCAGGGCATTCAGTACTTC
CDR3 protein: CASSLYIPQGIQYF

D gene: -
CDR3 length: 14
V gene: TRBV5-1
J gene: TRBJ1-4
clone size: -
CDR3 DNA: TGCGCCAGCAGCTTGGGCAGGGGCGGAGAAAAACTGTTTTTT
CDR3 protein: CASSLGRGGEKLFF

D gene: -
CDR3 length: 13
V gene: TRBV10-1
J gene: TRBJ1-1
clone size: -
CDR3 DNA: TGCGCCAGCAGTGAGGAGGGCAGGGCTGAAGCTTTCTTT
CDR3 protein: CASSEEGRAEAFF

D gene: TRBD1
CDR3 length: 15
V gene: TRBV19
J gene: TRBJ1-3
clone size: once
CDR3 DNA: TGTGCCAGTAGGGACAGGGACCGCTCTGGAAACACCATATATTTT
CDR3 protein: CASRDRDRSGNTIYF

D gene: TRBD1
CDR3 length: 15
V gene: TRBV7-9
J gene: TRBJ2-5
clone size: -
CDR3 DNA: TGTGCCAGCAGCCCGGGGACAGGGGGAGCGGAGACCCAGTACTTC
CDR3 protein: CASSPGTGGAETQYF

D gene: -
CDR3 length: 15
V gene: TRBV5-1
J gene: TRBJ2-2
clone size: -
CDR3 DNA: TGCGCCAGCAGCTTGGTGGTAGCGGAACGGGGGGAGCTGTTTTTT
CDR3 protein: CASSLVVAERGELFF

D gene: -
CDR3 length: 15
V gene: TRBV5-5
J gene: TRBJ1-2
clone size: -
CDR3 DNA: TGTGCCAGCAGCCTGGGGACGGGGGGTAGTAATGGCTACACCTTC
CDR3 protein: CASSLGTGGSNGYTF

D gene: TRBD2
CDR3 length: 18
V gene: TRBV14
J gene: TRBJ2-1
clone size: -
CDR3 DNA: TGTGCCAGCAGCCAAGATTGGCCAGCGGGAGGGCCTGGAAATGAGCAGTTCTTC
CDR3 protein: CASSQDWPAGGPGNEQFF

D gene: -
CDR3 length: 14
V gene: TRBV19
J gene: TRBJ1-5
clone size: -
CDR3 DNA: TGTGCCAGTAGTATCCCGCCAGGGAATCAGCCCCAGCATTTT
CDR3 protein: CASSIPPGNQPQHF

D gene: -
CDR3 length: 14
V gene: TRBV2
J gene: TRBJ1-2
clone size: -
CDR3 DNA: TGTGCCAGCAGGAACAGATACATGACGCATGGCTACACCTTC
CDR3 protein: CASRNRYMTHGYTF

D gene: -
CDR3 length: 12
V gene: TRBV19
J gene: TRBJ2-1
clone size: -
CDR3 DNA: TGTGCCAGTAGTATAGGTGGTAATGAGCAGTTCTTC
CDR3 protein: CASSIGGNEQFF

D gene: -
CDR3 length: 16
V gene: TRBV7-3
J gene: TRBJ1-1
clone size: -
CDR3 DNA: TGTGCCAGCAGCTTATCCCCAGCCCTACTGAACACTGAAGCTTTCTTT
CDR3 protein: CASSLSPALLNTEAFF

D gene: TRBD1
CDR3 length: 17
V gene: TRBV18
J gene: TRBJ1-1
clone size: -
CDR3 DNA: TGTGCCAGCTCACCGTTCCGAACGGACAGGAGGAACACTGAAGCTTTCTTT
CDR3 protein: CASSPFRTDRRNTEAFF

D gene: -
CDR3 length: 15
V gene: TRBV6-5
J gene: TRBJ2-5
clone size: -
CDR3 DNA: TGTGCCAGCAGTTCGTTAGGGGGTGCGGGGGAGACCCAGTACTTC
CDR3 protein: CASSSLGGAGETQYF

D gene: TRBD1
CDR3 length: 17
V gene: TRBV7-8
J gene: TRBJ2-1
clone size: -
CDR3 DNA: TGTGCCAGCAGCTTAAGGACAGGGGCAAACCTAGGGAATGAGCAGTTCTTC
CDR3 protein: CASSLRTGANLGNEQFF

D gene: -
CDR3 length: 13
V gene: TRBV13
J gene: TRBJ1-6
clone size: -
CDR3 DNA: TGTGCCAGCAGCTTAGTCCGGAATTCACCCCTCCACTTT
CDR3 protein: CASSLVRNSPLHF

D gene: TRBD2
CDR3 length: 16
V gene: TRBV6-5
J gene: TRBJ2-5
clone size: -
CDR3 DNA: TGTGCCAGCAGTTACGGCGCTAGCGGTTCACGAGAGACCCAGTACTTC
CDR3 protein: CASSYGASGSRETQYF

D gene: TRBD2
CDR3 length: 20
V gene: TRBV6-2/TRBV6-3
J gene: TRBJ2-3
clone size: few
CDR3 DNA: TGTGCCAGCAGTTACGCGGGGGGGAGCGGCCATACTCCTAGCACAGATACGCAGTATTTT
CDR3 protein: CASSYAGGSGHTPSTDTQYF

D gene: TRBD2
CDR3 length: 16
V gene: TRBV6-6
J gene: TRBJ2-2
clone size: -
CDR3 DNA: TGTGCCAGCAGTCGGGCGCAGGGCGGGAGCGCCGGGGAGCTGTTTTTT
CDR3 protein: CASSRAQGGSAGELFF

D gene: TRBD2
CDR3 length: 15
V gene: TRBV27
J gene: TRBJ2-1
clone size: -
CDR3 DNA: TGTGCCAGCAGTTTATCGGGGAGGGAGGATGATGAGCAGTTCTTC
CDR3 protein: CASSLSGREDDEQFF

D gene: TRBD1
CDR3 length: 15
V gene: TRBV19
J gene: TRBJ1-5
clone size: once
CDR3 DNA: TGTGCCAGTAGTTGGGGACAGGTCGGGGATCAGCCCCAGCATTTT
CDR3 protein: CASSWGQVGDQPQHF

D gene: -
CDR3 length: 16
V gene: TRBV7-9
J gene: TRBJ2-3
clone size: few
CDR3 DNA: TGTGCCAGCAGCTTAATCGGAGGGAGAGGTGTAGATACGCAGTATTTT
CDR3 protein: CASSLIGGRGVDTQYF

D gene: -
CDR3 length: 15
V gene: TRBV6-4
J gene: TRBJ1-5
clone size: once
CDR3 DNA: TGTGCCAGCAGGCAAAGTGACAGTCCCAATCAGCCCCAGCATTTT
CDR3 protein: CASRQSDSPNQPQHF

D gene: -
CDR3 length: 14
V gene: TRBV19
J gene: TRBJ2-1
clone size: -
CDR3 DNA: TGTGCCAGTAGTATTGGCGGGGCTGGGTATGAGCAGTTCTTC
CDR3 protein: CASSIGGAGYEQFF

D gene: -
CDR3 length: 16
V gene: TRBV24-1
J gene: TRBJ2-1
clone size: -
CDR3 DNA: TGTGCCACCAGTGATTCGGCTAGCTTCTCCTACAATGAGCAGTTCTTC
CDR3 protein: CATSDSASFSYNEQFF

D gene: TRBD1
CDR3 length: 18
V gene: TRBV27
J gene: TRBJ1-2
clone size: -
CDR3 DNA: TGTGCCAGCAGTCCTCGGCGTCGGCAGGGGGCGGCTAACTATGGCTACACCTTC
CDR3 protein: CASSPRRRQGAANYGYTF

D gene: -
CDR3 length: 16
V gene: TRBV13
J gene: TRBJ2-7
clone size: -
CDR3 DNA: TGTGCCAGCAGCTCCTCGACAGGTCTTGGGGCCTACGAGCAGTACTTC
CDR3 protein: CASSSSTGLGAYEQYF

D gene: TRBD1
CDR3 length: 14
V gene: TRBV20-1
J gene: TRBJ2-3
clone size: -
CDR3 DNA: TGCAGTGCTAGTTCCGGACAGGGGCCAGATACGCAGTATTTT
CDR3 protein: CSASSGQGPDTQYF

D gene: -
CDR3 length: 12
V gene: TRBV7-9
J gene: TRBJ1-2
clone size: -
CDR3 DNA: TGTGCCAGCACCAAGGGGGGTTTTGGCTACACCTTC
CDR3 protein: CASTKGGFGYTF

D gene: -
CDR3 length: 13
V gene: TRBV15
J gene: TRBJ2-7
clone size: -
CDR3 DNA: TGTGCCACCAGCAGATTTTACTCCTACGAGCAGTACTTC
CDR3 protein: CATSRFYSYEQYF

D gene: -
CDR3 length: 14
V gene: TRBV28
J gene: TRBJ2-1
clone size: -
CDR3 DNA: TGTGCCAGCAGTTTATTAAGGGTCGGGAATGAGCAGTTCTTC
CDR3 protein: CASSLLRVGNEQFF

D gene: TRBD2
CDR3 length: 16
V gene: TRBV5-1
J gene: TRBJ2-5
clone size: -
CDR3 DNA: TGCGCCAGCAGCCTGGGACTAGCGGGAGATGGGGAGACCCAGTACTTC
CDR3 protein: CASSLGLAGDGETQYF